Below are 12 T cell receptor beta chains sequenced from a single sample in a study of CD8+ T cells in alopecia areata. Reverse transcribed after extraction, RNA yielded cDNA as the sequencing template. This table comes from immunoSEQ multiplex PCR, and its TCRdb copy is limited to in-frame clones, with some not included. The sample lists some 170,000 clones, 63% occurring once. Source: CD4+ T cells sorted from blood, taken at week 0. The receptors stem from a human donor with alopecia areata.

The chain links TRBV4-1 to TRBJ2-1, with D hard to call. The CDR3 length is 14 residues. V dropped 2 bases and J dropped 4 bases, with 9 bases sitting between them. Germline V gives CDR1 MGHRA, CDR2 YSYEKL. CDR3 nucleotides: TGCGCCAGCAGCCAACCCACTCGATACAATGAGCAGTTCTTC. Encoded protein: CASSQPTRYNEQFF.

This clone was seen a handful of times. CDR3 protein: CSLEASGGSEQFF. The CDR3 nucleotides read TGCAGCCTCGAGGCTAGCGGGGGCAGTGAGCAGTTCTTC. This chain connects TRBV29-1 to TRBJ2-1, with TRBD2 matching over 10 bases. This CDR3 comprises 13 residues. The germline V gene has CDR1 SQVTM and CDR2 ANQGSEA. The trim removed 8 bases at V and 9 bases at J, leaving 10 bases unmatched.

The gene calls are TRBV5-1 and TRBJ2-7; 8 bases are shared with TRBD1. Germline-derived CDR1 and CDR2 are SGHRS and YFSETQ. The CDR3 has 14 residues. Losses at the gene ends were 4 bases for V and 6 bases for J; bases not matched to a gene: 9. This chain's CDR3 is CASSPKQGVGEQYF. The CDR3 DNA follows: TGCGCCAGCAGCCCGAAACAGGGGGTTGGCGAGCAGTACTTC.

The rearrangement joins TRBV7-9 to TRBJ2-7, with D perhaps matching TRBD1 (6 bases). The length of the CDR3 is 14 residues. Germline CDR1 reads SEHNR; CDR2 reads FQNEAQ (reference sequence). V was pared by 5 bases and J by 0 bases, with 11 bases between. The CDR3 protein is CASSEPDSSYEQYF. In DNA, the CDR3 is TGTGCCAGCAGCGAGCCGGACAGCTCCTACGAGCAGTACTTC.

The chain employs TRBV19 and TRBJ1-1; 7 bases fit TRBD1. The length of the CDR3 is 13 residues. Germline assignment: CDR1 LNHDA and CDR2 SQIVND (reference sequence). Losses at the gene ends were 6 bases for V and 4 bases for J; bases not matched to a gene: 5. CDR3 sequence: CASSLQGITEAFF. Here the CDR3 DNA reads TGTGCCAGTAGCTTACAGGGGATCACTGAAGCTTTCTTT.

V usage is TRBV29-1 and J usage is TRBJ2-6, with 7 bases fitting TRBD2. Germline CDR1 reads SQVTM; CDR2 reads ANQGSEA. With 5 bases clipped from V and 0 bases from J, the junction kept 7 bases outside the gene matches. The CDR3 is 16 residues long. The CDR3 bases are TGCAGCGTTCTTCCCGGGGGGAACTCTGGGGCCAACGTCCTGACTTTC. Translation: CSVLPGGNSGANVLTF.

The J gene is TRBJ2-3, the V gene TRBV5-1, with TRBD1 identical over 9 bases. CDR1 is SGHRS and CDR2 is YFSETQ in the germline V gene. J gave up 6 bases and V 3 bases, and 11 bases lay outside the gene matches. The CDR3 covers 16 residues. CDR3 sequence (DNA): TGCGCCAGCAGCTCAACCGGGACAGGGTATCAGGATACGCAGTATTTT. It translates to CASSSTGTGYQDTQYF.

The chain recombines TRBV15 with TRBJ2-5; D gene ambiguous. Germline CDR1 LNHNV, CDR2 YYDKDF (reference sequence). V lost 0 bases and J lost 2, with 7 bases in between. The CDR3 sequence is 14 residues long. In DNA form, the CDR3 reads TGTGCCACCAGCAGAGATATACAGCAAGAGACCCAGTACTTC. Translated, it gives CATSRDIQQETQYF.

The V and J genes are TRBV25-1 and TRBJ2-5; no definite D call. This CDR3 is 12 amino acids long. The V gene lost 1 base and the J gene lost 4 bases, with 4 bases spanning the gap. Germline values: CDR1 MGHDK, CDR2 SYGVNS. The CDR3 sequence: CASSELRETQYF. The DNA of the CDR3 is TGTGCCAGCAGTGAATTGAGAGAGACCCAGTACTTC.

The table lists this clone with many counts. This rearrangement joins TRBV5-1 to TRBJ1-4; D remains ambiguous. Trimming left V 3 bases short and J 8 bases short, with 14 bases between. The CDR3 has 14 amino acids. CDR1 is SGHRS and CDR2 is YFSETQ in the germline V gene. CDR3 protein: CASSSSGSGEKLFF. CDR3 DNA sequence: TGCGCCAGCAGCTCTTCAGGAAGTGGCGAAAAACTGTTTTTT.

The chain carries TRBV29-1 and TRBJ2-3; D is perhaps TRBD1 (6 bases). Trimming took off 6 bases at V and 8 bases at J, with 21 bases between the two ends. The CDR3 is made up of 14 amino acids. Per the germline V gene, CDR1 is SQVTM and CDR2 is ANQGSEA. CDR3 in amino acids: CSVGTQGKGGTQYF. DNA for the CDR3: TGCAGCGTCGGAACACAGGGTAAAGGAGGTACGCAGTATTTT.

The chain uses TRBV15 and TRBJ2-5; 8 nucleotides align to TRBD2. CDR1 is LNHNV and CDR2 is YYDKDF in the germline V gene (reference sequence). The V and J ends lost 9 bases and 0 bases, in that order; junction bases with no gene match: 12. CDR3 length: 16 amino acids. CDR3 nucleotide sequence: TGTGCCACAGGAGCGGGGCGGGGGGCCAACCAAGAGACCCAGTACTTC. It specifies CATGAGRGANQETQYF.